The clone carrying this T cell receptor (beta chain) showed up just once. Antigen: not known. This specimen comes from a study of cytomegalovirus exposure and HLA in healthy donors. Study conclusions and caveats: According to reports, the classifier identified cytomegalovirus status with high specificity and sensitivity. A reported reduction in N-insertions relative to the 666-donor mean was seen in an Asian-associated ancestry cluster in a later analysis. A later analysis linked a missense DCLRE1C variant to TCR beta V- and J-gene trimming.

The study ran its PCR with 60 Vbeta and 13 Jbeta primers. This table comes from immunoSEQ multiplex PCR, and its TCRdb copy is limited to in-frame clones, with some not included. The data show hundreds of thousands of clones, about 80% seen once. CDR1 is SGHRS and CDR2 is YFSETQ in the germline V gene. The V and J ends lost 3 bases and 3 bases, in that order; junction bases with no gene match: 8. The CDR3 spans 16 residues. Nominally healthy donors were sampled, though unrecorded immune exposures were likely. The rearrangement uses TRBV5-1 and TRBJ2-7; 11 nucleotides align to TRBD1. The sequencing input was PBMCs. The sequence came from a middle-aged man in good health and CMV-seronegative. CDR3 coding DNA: TGCGCCAGCAGCTCGTCGACCGGGACAGGGGGCTACGAGCAGTACTTC. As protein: CASSSSTGTGGYEQYF.